The 28 T cell receptor beta chains given below trace back to one sample, sequenced in a study of cytomegalovirus exposure and HLA in healthy donors. A multiplex PCR was run with 60 Vbeta primers and 13 Jbeta primers. TCRdb keeps only in-frame clones here, not all; method: immunoSEQ multiplex PCR. Among 84,000 or so clones listed, less than 85% were seen once. The sample was PBMCs. Receptor source: a human donor in good health.

In DNA, the CDR3 is TGCGCCAGCAGCCTGGGACAGGGAAAAAACATTCAGTACTTC. Translating gives CASSLGQGKNIQYF. This chain joins TRBV4-1 and TRBJ2-4; TRBD1 aligns across 9 bases. CDR1 and CDR2 (germline): MGHRA, YSYEKL. J lost 4 bases, V lost 4 bases, and 2 bases had no gene match. The CDR3 runs to 14 residues.

The V gene is TRBV5-1, the J gene TRBJ1-3; 12 bases agree with TRBD1. V lost 4 bases and J lost 3; bases outside the gene matches: 14. There are 19 residues in the CDR3. In germline, CDR1 is SGHRS, CDR2 YFSETQ. The CDR3 coding sequence is TGCGCCAGCAGCCCCTTGCGGGCGGGACAGGGGGCGTATGGAAACACCATATATTTT. Translating gives CASSPLRAGQGAYGNTIYF.

The J gene is TRBJ2-7, the V gene TRBV30; a possible D gene is TRBD2 (7 bases). The CDR3 covers 14 residues. The V gene's germline CDR1 is GTSNPN and CDR2 SVGIG (reference sequence). V was cut by 0 bases and J by 10 bases, with 19 bases left in between. The CDR3 sequence: CAWSVVGGPSRQYF. In nucleotides, the CDR3 is TGTGCCTGGAGTGTAGTGGGGGGGCCTAGTAGACAGTACTTC.

The gene calls are TRBV5-1 and TRBJ2-7, with 7 bases matching TRBD1. The germline V gene encodes CDR1 SGHRS and CDR2 YFSETQ. The CDR3 has 14 residues. V lost 6 bases and J lost 7; bases outside the gene matches: 13. The CDR3, as DNA: TGCGCCAGCACGTCCGGGACAGCCTTTGGAGAGCAGTACTTC. Translating it yields CASTSGTAFGEQYF.

As to this clone: The same CDR3 is also encoded by other DNA sequences in this sample. This chain joins TRBV4-1 and TRBJ2-3, with TRBD2 as a possible D gene (6 bases). The CDR3 runs to 16 residues. Germline-derived CDR1 and CDR2 are MGHRA and YSYEKL. V lost 1 base, J lost 2 bases, and 13 bases lay in between. CDR3 sequence reads: CASSQVGSGPTDTQYF. In DNA, the CDR3 is TGCGCCAGCAGCCAAGTGGGTAGCGGACCCACAGATACGCAGTATTTT.

As concerns this clone: The germline gene is not matched at one end of the junction; a read error may be the cause. V is TRBV7-9 and J is TRBJ1-2; D is possibly TRBD1 (6 bases). Per germline, CDR1 SEHNR and CDR2 FQNEAQ (reference sequence). This CDR3 contains 12 residues. The CDR3 protein is CASSFSDRFYPF. CDR3 bases: TGTGCCAGCAGCTTCTCAGACAGGTTCTACCCCTTC.

In DNA form, the CDR3 reads TGTGCCAGCAGCTTAGTGGCAGGGATTCTGGTTGGCTACACCTTC. Its protein is CASSLVAGILVGYTF. The chain couples TRBV7-8 to TRBJ1-2, with D maybe TRBD1 (5 bases). The germline gives CDR1 SGHVS, CDR2 FQNEAQ. The V and J ends lost 1 base and 7 bases respectively, with 16 bases between them. The length of the CDR3 is 15 residues.

The chain recombines TRBV4-1 with TRBJ1-3, with a tentative D call TRBD1 (5 bases). This CDR3 has 17 amino acids. Trimming took off 3 bases at V and 4 bases at J, with 19 bases between the two ends. Germline assignment: CDR1 MGHRA and CDR2 YSYEKL. The CDR3: CASSHLSLPGFGNTIYF. The CDR3 DNA is TGCGCCAGCAGCCATCTCTCCCTGCCAGGGTTCGGAAACACCATATATTTT.

This clone was seen only once. The rearrangement joins TRBV27 to TRBJ1-1; D gene unclear. Germline V gene data show CDR1 as MNHEY and CDR2 as SMNVEV (reference sequence). Trimming cost V 3 bases and J 4 bases, with 18 bases left between them. CDR3 size: 16 residues. The chain's CDR3 is CASSFRQRRLGTEAFF. DNA of the CDR3: TGTGCCAGCAGTTTTAGGCAGCGGCGGCTGGGCACTGAAGCTTTCTTT.

Turning to this clone: Its ends do not fully match the called genes, so a read error is possible. The chain joins TRBV30 to TRBJ1-2; 7 nucleotides line up with TRBD1. Germline V gene sequence: CDR1 GTSNPN, CDR2 SVGIG (reference sequence). This CDR3 comprises 13 residues. Here the CDR3 reads CAWKGQVFYGYPF. In nucleotides, the CDR3 is TGTGCCTGGAAAGGACAGGTCTTCTATGGCTACCCCTTC.

V usage is TRBV7-8 and J usage is TRBJ2-1, with unresolved D. With 0 bases removed from V and 9 bases from J, the gap between germline ends came to 12 bases. The CDR3 sequence is 14 residues long. Germline CDR1 SGHVS, CDR2 FQNEAQ. The CDR3 loop is CASSLALSGSEQFF. The DNA of the CDR3 is TGTGCCAGCAGCTTAGCCCTTTCGGGTAGTGAGCAGTTCTTC. Drawing the rest from reference TRBV7-8 and TRBJ2-1, the complete variable domain is GAGVSQSPRYKVAKRGQDVALRCDPISGHVSLFWYQQALGQGPEFLTYFQNEAQLDKSGLPSDRFFAERPEGSVSTLKIQRTQQEDSAVYLCASSLALSGSEQFFGPGTRLTVL.

This chain connects TRBV4-1 to TRBJ2-3, with D unclear. There are 15 residues in the CDR3. Germline V gene data show CDR1 as MGHRA and CDR2 as YSYEKL. V dropped 1 base and J dropped 6 bases, with 14 bases sitting between them. The CDR3 reads CASSQAAALRDTQYF. CDR3 sequence (DNA): TGCGCCAGCAGCCAAGCGGCCGCGCTGAGGGATACGCAGTATTTT.

A few counts support this clone. The CDR3 here is CASSPSPDRVNQPQHF. In DNA form, the CDR3 reads TGCGCCAGCAGCCCATCCCCCGACAGAGTCAATCAGCCCCAGCATTTT. This sequence joins TRBV5-1 and TRBJ1-5, with D possibly TRBD1 on 5 matching bases. The germline V gene has CDR1 SGHRS and CDR2 YFSETQ. This CDR3 is built from 16 residues. The V and J ends lost 4 bases and 3 bases respectively, with 17 bases between them.

The chain joins TRBV6-5 to TRBJ1-4, with a possible D match to TRBD1 (5 bases). Trimming removed 2 bases at V and 8 bases at J, with 12 bases between. CDR1 is MNHEY, CDR2 SVGAGI, per germline. CDR3 length equals 14 residues. CDR3 in DNA: TGTGCCAGCAGTTACGGCAGGGCCGGGGAAAAACTGTTTTTT. The encoded protein is CASSYGRAGEKLFF.

The chain joins TRBV5-6 to TRBJ2-1; TRBD2 aligns across 8 bases. CDR3 size: 15 residues. V lost 2 bases, J lost 5 bases, and 6 bases stayed unmatched. From germline, CDR1 is SGHDT and CDR2 YYEEEE. The chain's CDR3 is CASSLNGGAHNEQFF. In nucleotides, the CDR3 is TGTGCCAGCAGCTTAAACGGGGGGGCACACAATGAGCAGTTCTTC.

J is TRBJ2-1 and V is TRBV5-6; the match to TRBD2 covers 11 bases. V was pared by 4 bases and J by 6 bases, with 12 bases of the junction left unmatched. CDR1 SGHDT and CDR2 YYEEEE come from the germline V gene. CDR3 length: 17 residues. The CDR3 here is CASSPHQTSGEFNEQFF. Here the CDR3 DNA reads TGTGCCAGCAGCCCGCACCAGACTAGCGGGGAGTTCAATGAGCAGTTCTTC. Drawing the rest from reference TRBV5-6 and TRBJ2-1, the complete variable domain is DAGVTQSPTHLIKTRGQQVTLRCSPKSGHDTVSWYQQALGQGPQFIFQYYEEEERQRGNFPDRFSGHQFPNYSSELNVNALLLGDSALYLCASSPHQTSGEFNEQFFGPGTRLTVL.

V usage is TRBV4-2 and J usage is TRBJ1-1; 7 bases are a match to TRBD1. The CDR3 extends over 14 amino acids. The V and J ends lost 1 base and 4 bases, in that order; junction bases with no gene match: 3. The germline CDR1 and CDR2 sequences are LGHNA and YNFKEQ. The CDR3 spells CASSQVQGGTEAFF. Written as DNA, the CDR3 is TGTGCCAGCAGCCAAGTTCAGGGGGGCACTGAAGCTTTCTTT.

This chain uses TRBV5-6 with TRBJ1-5; 9 bases agree with TRBD1. The ends lost 5 bases at V and 7 bases at J; junction bases unmatched: 10. Germline loops: CDR1 SGHDT, CDR2 YYEEEE. The CDR3 has 15 amino acids. This CDR3 is CASSFMSGQGQPQHF. The CDR3, as DNA: TGTGCCAGCAGTTTCATGTCGGGACAGGGACAGCCCCAGCATTTT.

The V call is TRBV5-4, the J call TRBJ2-1; 10 bases line up with TRBD2. CDR3 length: 15 amino acids. V was clipped by 6 bases and J by 2 bases; unmatched bases: 5. Germline V gives CDR1 SGHNT, CDR2 YYREEE (reference sequence). The CDR3 protein is CASTTSGKTYNEQFF. CDR3 sequence (DNA): TGTGCCAGCACAACTAGCGGGAAAACCTACAATGAGCAGTTCTTC.

Here the CDR3 reads CASSWTQNTEAFF. The CDR3 nucleotides are TGTGCCAGCAGCTGGACACAGAACACTGAAGCTTTCTTT. The J gene is TRBJ1-1, the V gene TRBV9, with D possibly TRBD1 on 5 matching bases. CDR1 and CDR2 from the germline V gene are SGDLS and YYNGEE. The V and J ends lost 4 bases and 1 base respectively, with 8 bases between them. The CDR3 spans 13 residues.

V usage is TRBV9 and J usage is TRBJ1-6; possible D gene TRBD1, 6 bases. The CDR3 is 15 residues long. V gave up 4 bases and J gave up 5 bases, with 13 bases separating them. Germline values: CDR1 SGDLS, CDR2 YYNGEE. The CDR3 loop is CASSLSPGDNSPLHF. In nucleotides, the CDR3 is TGTGCCAGCAGCCTAAGCCCAGGGGATAATTCACCCCTCCACTTT.

The J gene is TRBJ1-4, the V gene TRBV6-1; possibly TRBD1 for D (5 bases). CDR3 length: 15 residues. Germline V lookup: CDR1 MNHNS, CDR2 SASEGT. With 1 base removed from V and 4 bases from J, the gap between germline ends came to 10 bases. In DNA, the CDR3 is TGTGCCAGCAGTGAAGAATTGCAGGGTAATGAAAAACTGTTTTTT. Protein: CASSEELQGNEKLFF.

Notes on this clone: The sample holds other DNA sequences that translate to the same CDR3. This rearrangement joins TRBV5-1 to TRBJ2-5, with 7 bases lining up with TRBD2. The V and J ends lost 2 bases and 3 bases, in that order; junction bases with no gene match: 4. The CDR3 consists of 14 residues. CDR1 and CDR2 from the germline V gene are SGHRS and YFSETQ. The CDR3 DNA is TGCGCCAGCAGCTTTGGGGCGGGGGAAGAGACCCAGTACTTC. Its protein product is CASSFGAGEETQYF.

The chain couples TRBV5-1 to TRBJ1-1; perhaps TRBD1 as D (6 bases). The CDR3 runs 15 residues. V was cut by 4 bases and J by 1 base, with 14 bases left in between. CDR1 and CDR2 from the germline V gene are SGHRS and YFSETQ. The CDR3 DNA reads as TGCGCCAGCAGCACCGGACAGACGAAGAACACTGAAGCTTTCTTT. Protein sequence: CASSTGQTKNTEAFF.

CDR3 residues: CASKTDINYGYTF. The CDR3 bases are TGTGCCAGCAAGACAGACATTAACTATGGCTACACCTTC. The chain uses TRBV2 and TRBJ1-2; D is perhaps TRBD1 (5 bases). V was shortened by 7 bases and J by 1 base, with 10 bases between the two germline ends. Looked up from germline, CDR1 is SNHLY and CDR2 is FYNNEI. The CDR3 length is 13 residues. Full variable domain (missing parts from reference TRBV2 and TRBJ1-2): EPEVTQTPSHQVTQMGQEVILRCVPISNHLYFYWYRQILGQKVEFLVSFYNNEISEKSEIFDDQFSVERPDGSNFTLKIRSTKLEDSAMYFCASKTDINYGYTFGSGTRLTVV.

This chain joins TRBV7-9 and TRBJ1-6, with 7 bases fitting TRBD1. Trimming at V came to 5 bases and at J to 8 bases, leaving 9 bases not matched to a gene. This CDR3 spans 15 amino acids. CDR1 is SEHNR and CDR2 is FQNEAQ in the germline V gene (reference sequence). The CDR3 region has the DNA TGTGCCAGCAGCCCGTACGACAGGGACCATTCACCCCTCCACTTT. Amino acids: CASSPYDRDHSPLHF.

The J gene is TRBJ1-4, the V gene TRBV10-2; tentatively, D is TRBD1 (5 bases). Per germline, CDR1 WSHSY and CDR2 SAAADI. V was pared by 10 bases and J by 8 bases, with 14 bases between. This CDR3 is built from 12 residues. The CDR3 sequence is CATRGDGEKLFF. The CDR3 coding sequence is TGCGCCACCAGAGGGGATGGCGAAAAACTGTTTTTT.

The CDR3 loop is CASSRVKGDSYEQYF. Written as DNA, the CDR3 is TGTGCCAGTAGCCGAGTAAAAGGAGACTCCTACGAGCAGTACTTC. The chain combines TRBV19 with TRBJ2-7; D is uncertain. The CDR3 extends over 15 amino acids. The V and J ends lost 6 bases and 0 bases respectively, with 15 bases between them. Germline CDR1 reads LNHDA; CDR2 reads SQIVND (reference sequence).